This T cell receptor (beta chain) was recorded in a study of blood T cell repertoires in COVID-19. With 1 base removed from V and 1 base from J, the gap between germline ends came to 7 bases. CDR3 length equals 14 residues. CDR1 is SGHAT, CDR2 FQNNGV, per germline. The data were produced by immunoSEQ multiplex PCR, yet TCRdb's version contains in-frame clones alone and is incomplete. The data contain tens of thousands of clones, 84% of them singletons. This clonotype was obtained from a man between 65 and 85 years old with active COVID-19. V is TRBV11-2 and J is TRBJ2-5, with unresolved D. Material: peripheral blood. Here the CDR3 reads CASSLVVPQETQYF. CDR3 coding DNA: TGTGCCAGCAGCTTAGTAGTCCCCCAAGAGACCCAGTACTTC.